A selection of T cell receptor beta chains follows, all from one sample in a study of cytomegalovirus exposure and HLA in healthy donors. Measured with immunoSEQ multiplex PCR; TCRdb has only the in-frame clones, and not every one. The table lists under 70,000 clones, 77% of them singletons. Sequenced sample: PBMCs. These receptors came from a female donor in good health and CMV-seronegative. Each CDR3 is given with its conserved first and last residue. The order of the fields is V gene, D gene, clone size, J gene, CDR3 protein, CDR3 DNA. A D gene is named only where the DNA matches it firmly. The size entry is marked missing in some rows and otherwise reads once, few, many or a size class.

v_call: TRBV2
d_call: .
clone_size: .
j_call: TRBJ2-1
cdr3_aa: CASTPVLSEQFF
cdr3_nt: TGTGCCAGCACCCCGGTTCTTAGTGAGCAGTTCTTC

v_call: TRBV6-6
d_call: TRBD1
clone_size: few
j_call: TRBJ2-7
cdr3_aa: CASSYSRDRSSYEQYF
cdr3_nt: TGTGCCAGCAGTTACAGCCGGGACAGGAGCTCCTACGAGCAGTACTTC

v_call: TRBV20-1
d_call: .
clone_size: .
j_call: TRBJ2-1
cdr3_aa: CSVPSSSGQFF
cdr3_nt: TGCAGTGTACCCTCATCGAGCGGGCAGTTCTTC

v_call: TRBV6-1
d_call: TRBD1
clone_size: .
j_call: TRBJ2-3
cdr3_aa: CASSEGGTATDTQYF
cdr3_nt: TGTGCCAGCAGTGAAGGGGGGACAGCCACAGATACGCAGTATTTT

v_call: TRBV9
d_call: .
clone_size: .
j_call: TRBJ1-3
cdr3_aa: CASSARVARADSGNTIYF
cdr3_nt: TGTGCCAGCAGCGCCCGGGTGGCCAGGGCGGACTCTGGAAACACCATATATTTT

v_call: TRBV7-3
d_call: TRBD1
clone_size: .
j_call: TRBJ1-2
cdr3_aa: CASSAGDRVNYGYTF
cdr3_nt: TGTGCCAGCAGCGCCGGGGACAGGGTAAACTATGGCTACACCTTC

v_call: TRBV29-1
d_call: TRBD1
clone_size: .
j_call: TRBJ1-2
cdr3_aa: CSVGTIGQGWDGYTF
cdr3_nt: TGCAGCGTGGGAACAATTGGACAGGGATGGGATGGCTACACCTTC

v_call: TRBV7-2
d_call: TRBD2
clone_size: .
j_call: TRBJ2-2
cdr3_aa: CASSGTSGIGIGELFF
cdr3_nt: TGTGCCAGCAGCGGAACTAGCGGGATTGGGATCGGGGAGCTGTTTTTT

v_call: TRBV16
d_call: .
clone_size: few
j_call: TRBJ1-1
cdr3_aa: CASSKLGGANTEAFF
cdr3_nt: TGTGCCAGCAGCAAACTTGGGGGGGCGAACACTGAAGCTTTCTTT

v_call: TRBV29-1
d_call: TRBD2
clone_size: once
j_call: TRBJ2-1
cdr3_aa: CSVGLAGGPNEQFF
cdr3_nt: TGCAGCGTTGGACTAGCGGGGGGCCCCAATGAGCAGTTCTTC

v_call: TRBV30
d_call: .
clone_size: .
j_call: TRBJ2-3
cdr3_aa: CAWSGVDTQYF
cdr3_nt: TGTGCCTGGAGTGGAGTAGATACGCAGTATTTT

v_call: TRBV7-6
d_call: .
clone_size: .
j_call: TRBJ2-7
cdr3_aa: CASSLGSKRIGTYEQYF
cdr3_nt: TGTGCCAGCAGCTTAGGGAGCAAAAGGATCGGCACCTACGAGCAGTACTTC

v_call: TRBV18
d_call: .
clone_size: .
j_call: TRBJ1-5
cdr3_aa: CASSPSGGFQPQHF
cdr3_nt: TGTGCCAGCTCACCATCAGGAGGGTTTCAGCCCCAGCATTTT

v_call: TRBV7-9
d_call: .
clone_size: once
j_call: TRBJ2-7
cdr3_aa: CASSTDSVSYEQYF
cdr3_nt: TGTGCCAGCAGTACGGACAGCGTCTCCTACGAGCAGTACTTC

v_call: TRBV15
d_call: TRBD1
clone_size: .
j_call: TRBJ2-7
cdr3_aa: CATSRDTGGHEQYF
cdr3_nt: TGTGCCACCAGCAGAGATACAGGGGGCCACGAGCAGTACTTC

v_call: TRBV4-2
d_call: TRBD1
clone_size: .
j_call: TRBJ1-5
cdr3_aa: CASSPYGGQGGQGNQPQHF
cdr3_nt: TGTGCCAGCAGCCCTTATGGGGGTCAGGGGGGTCAAGGGAATCAGCCCCAGCATTTT

v_call: TRBV5-6
d_call: TRBD2
clone_size: .
j_call: TRBJ2-1
cdr3_aa: CASSIPSGYNEQFF
cdr3_nt: TGTGCCAGCAGCATACCTAGCGGATACAATGAGCAGTTCTTC

v_call: TRBV11-2
d_call: TRBD1
clone_size: .
j_call: TRBJ1-1
cdr3_aa: CASSPGQGATEAFF
cdr3_nt: TGTGCCAGCAGCCCAGGGCAGGGGGCCACTGAAGCTTTCTTT

v_call: TRBV5-8
d_call: TRBD2
clone_size: .
j_call: TRBJ2-5
cdr3_aa: CASSIGTSGRGETQYF
cdr3_nt: TGTGCCAGCAGCATCGGGACTAGCGGGCGTGGAGAGACCCAGTACTTC

v_call: TRBV2
d_call: TRBD1
clone_size: .
j_call: TRBJ1-2
cdr3_aa: CASTGTGGAGGYTF
cdr3_nt: TGTGCCAGCACCGGGACAGGGGGCGCGGGAGGCTACACCTTC

v_call: TRBV11-3
d_call: .
clone_size: .
j_call: TRBJ2-7
cdr3_aa: CASSLFSNSLYEQYF
cdr3_nt: TGTGCCAGCAGCTTATTTTCGAACAGTTTGTACGAGCAGTACTTC

v_call: TRBV4-2
d_call: TRBD1
clone_size: few
j_call: TRBJ2-6
cdr3_aa: CASSQDWAGGSSGANVLTF
cdr3_nt: TGTGCCAGCAGCCAAGATTGGGCAGGGGGTTCCTCTGGGGCCAACGTCCTGACTTTC

v_call: TRBV15
d_call: TRBD1
clone_size: .
j_call: TRBJ1-1
cdr3_aa: CATSVDRETEAFF
cdr3_nt: TGTGCCACCAGCGTCGACAGGGAGACTGAAGCTTTCTTT

v_call: TRBV7-3
d_call: TRBD2
clone_size: .
j_call: TRBJ2-1
cdr3_aa: CASSALAGGVNEQFF
cdr3_nt: TGTGCCAGCAGCGCACTAGCGGGAGGTGTTAATGAGCAGTTCTTC

v_call: TRBV5-1
d_call: .
clone_size: .
j_call: TRBJ2-2
cdr3_aa: CASSMGAETGELFF
cdr3_nt: TGCGCCAGCAGCATGGGAGCGGAGACCGGGGAGCTGTTTTTT

v_call: TRBV7-2
d_call: .
clone_size: once
j_call: TRBJ2-7
cdr3_aa: CASSLEEASYEQYF
cdr3_nt: TGTGCCAGCAGCTTAGAAGAGGCGTCCTACGAGCAGTACTTC

v_call: TRBV7-9
d_call: .
clone_size: .
j_call: TRBJ2-7
cdr3_aa: CASSKGQAGGYF
cdr3_nt: TGTGCCAGCAGCAAAGGACAGGCCGGGGGGTACTTC

v_call: TRBV7-9
d_call: TRBD2
clone_size: .
j_call: TRBJ2-7
cdr3_aa: CASSLGREGSYEQYF
cdr3_nt: TGTGCCAGCAGCTTAGGCAGGGAGGGGTCCTACGAGCAGTACTTC

v_call: TRBV30
d_call: .
clone_size: .
j_call: TRBJ2-7
cdr3_aa: CAWGPRRDGTYEQYF
cdr3_nt: TGTGCCTGGGGCCCTCGGCGGGACGGGACCTACGAGCAGTACTTC

v_call: TRBV14
d_call: TRBD2
clone_size: once
j_call: TRBJ2-1
cdr3_aa: CASSRSGGRAVKRYTDEQFF
cdr3_nt: TGTGCCAGCAGCCGCAGCGGCGGGAGGGCCGTGAAGCGTTATACGGATGAGCAGTTCTTC

v_call: TRBV28
d_call: .
clone_size: once
j_call: TRBJ1-3
cdr3_aa: CASSLDWSVAAGNTIYF
cdr3_nt: TGTGCCAGCAGTTTAGATTGGAGCGTGGCTGCGGGAAACACCATATATTTT

v_call: TRBV28
d_call: TRBD1
clone_size: .
j_call: TRBJ2-1
cdr3_aa: CASTQGDGAYNEQFF
cdr3_nt: TGTGCCAGCACACAGGGGGACGGTGCCTACAATGAGCAGTTCTTC

v_call: TRBV6-1
d_call: .
clone_size: .
j_call: TRBJ2-7
cdr3_aa: CASSDRTYEQYF
cdr3_nt: TGTGCCAGCAGTGACAGGACCTACGAGCAGTACTTC

v_call: TRBV7-8
d_call: TRBD1
clone_size: .
j_call: TRBJ1-6
cdr3_aa: CASSPNPRDRVSPLHF
cdr3_nt: TGTGCCAGCAGCCCAAACCCCCGGGACAGGGTTTCACCCCTCCACTTT

v_call: TRBV28
d_call: .
clone_size: .
j_call: TRBJ2-7
cdr3_aa: CASRKAGLGSYEQYF
cdr3_nt: TGTGCCAGCAGAAAGGCGGGACTCGGGTCCTACGAGCAGTACTTC

v_call: TRBV6-5
d_call: .
clone_size: .
j_call: TRBJ1-1
cdr3_aa: CASSYSLRGLIAEAFF
cdr3_nt: TGTGCCAGCAGTTACTCGTTGCGGGGGCTTATCGCTGAAGCTTTCTTT

v_call: TRBV6-5
d_call: TRBD1
clone_size: .
j_call: TRBJ1-4
cdr3_aa: CASSPGTGINEKLFF
cdr3_nt: TGTGCCAGCAGTCCCGGGACAGGGATTAATGAAAAACTGTTTTTT

v_call: TRBV27
d_call: TRBD1
clone_size: .
j_call: TRBJ2-1
cdr3_aa: CASSIRTGGNEQFF
cdr3_nt: TGTGCCAGCAGCATACGCACAGGGGGGAATGAGCAGTTCTTC

v_call: TRBV9
d_call: TRBD1
clone_size: .
j_call: TRBJ2-7
cdr3_aa: CASSDGQAYEQYF
cdr3_nt: TGTGCCAGCAGTGATGGACAGGCCTACGAGCAGTACTTC

v_call: TRBV7-9
d_call: .
clone_size: .
j_call: TRBJ1-1
cdr3_aa: CASSFLTVNTEAFF
cdr3_nt: TGTGCCAGCAGCTTTCTTACAGTGAACACTGAAGCTTTCTTT

v_call: TRBV7-2
d_call: .
clone_size: .
j_call: TRBJ2-3
cdr3_aa: CASSLMVSRGDTQYF
cdr3_nt: TGTGCCAGCAGCTTAATGGTGAGCCGGGGAGATACGCAGTATTTT

v_call: TRBV28
d_call: TRBD2
clone_size: .
j_call: TRBJ2-7
cdr3_aa: CASSLAGEASYEQYF
cdr3_nt: TGTGCCAGCAGTTTAGCGGGAGAGGCGAGCTACGAGCAGTACTTC

v_call: TRBV28
d_call: .
clone_size: .
j_call: TRBJ2-7
cdr3_aa: CASSLFGSDYSYEQYF
cdr3_nt: TGTGCCAGCAGTTTATTCGGCAGCGACTACTCCTACGAGCAGTACTTC

v_call: TRBV7-9
d_call: TRBD2
clone_size: .
j_call: TRBJ2-3
cdr3_aa: CASSPLLSGSSDTQYF
cdr3_nt: TGTGCCAGCAGCCCCCTATTGAGCGGGAGTTCAGATACGCAGTATTTT

v_call: TRBV5-1
d_call: .
clone_size: .
j_call: TRBJ1-2
cdr3_aa: CASSLGSGVYGYTF
cdr3_nt: TGCGCCAGCAGCTTGGGGTCAGGGGTCTATGGCTACACCTTC

v_call: TRBV30
d_call: TRBD1
clone_size: .
j_call: TRBJ2-6
cdr3_aa: CAWRKAWWVLPKTGLTSGANVLTF
cdr3_nt: TGTGCCTGGAGAAAGGCGTGGTGGGTTTTGCCCAAGACAGGGTTAACCTCTGGGGCCAACGTCCTGACTTTC

v_call: TRBV5-1
d_call: TRBD1
clone_size: .
j_call: TRBJ2-4
cdr3_aa: CASSPGQDVNIQYF
cdr3_nt: TGCGCCAGCAGCCCAGGACAGGACGTAAACATTCAGTACTTC

v_call: TRBV25-1
d_call: TRBD1
clone_size: .
j_call: TRBJ2-7
cdr3_aa: CASSEGQAEQYF
cdr3_nt: TGTGCCAGCAGTGAAGGACAGGCCGAGCAGTACTTC

v_call: TRBV19
d_call: .
clone_size: .
j_call: TRBJ1-1
cdr3_aa: CASSIGQENTEAFF
cdr3_nt: TGTGCCAGTAGTATAGGGCAGGAAAACACTGAAGCTTTCTTT

v_call: TRBV6-5
d_call: TRBD2
clone_size: .
j_call: TRBJ2-5
cdr3_aa: CASSASGMGETQYF
cdr3_nt: TGTGCCAGCAGTGCAAGCGGGATGGGAGAGACCCAGTACTTC

v_call: TRBV12-5
d_call: TRBD1
clone_size: .
j_call: TRBJ1-1
cdr3_aa: CASGPGGDRGRFTEAFF
cdr3_nt: TGTGCTAGTGGTCCCGGTGGTGATAGGGGGCGATTCACTGAAGCTTTCTTT

v_call: TRBV5-1
d_call: .
clone_size: few
j_call: TRBJ2-1
cdr3_aa: CASSFFMGEEQFF
cdr3_nt: TGCGCCAGCAGCTTCTTTATGGGCGAGGAGCAGTTCTTC

v_call: TRBV4-2
d_call: .
clone_size: .
j_call: TRBJ2-5
cdr3_aa: CASSQERGAQETQYF
cdr3_nt: TGTGCCAGCAGCCAAGAGAGAGGAGCGCAAGAGACCCAGTACTTC